A selection of T cell receptor beta chains follows, all from one sample in a study of shared clonotypes between healthy human individuals. This table comes from immunoSEQ multiplex PCR, and its TCRdb copy is limited to in-frame clones, with some not included. The data contain 1.5 million to 2.5 million clones, over 85% of them singletons. Source material: naive CD8+ T cells sorted from blood. The receptors stem from a man aged 18-30 years in good health. CDR3s include the opening cysteine and the closing phenylalanine or tryptophan. Fields, in order: J gene, V gene, CDR3 protein.

J gene: TRBJ2-7
V gene: TRBV19
CDR3 protein: CASSITATYEQYF

J gene: TRBJ1-2
V gene: TRBV9
CDR3 protein: CASEGGINGYGYTF

J gene: TRBJ1-2
V gene: TRBV28
CDR3 protein: CASSLSGASGGYTF

J gene: TRBJ1-1
V gene: TRBV6-5
CDR3 protein: CASSYSQVTEAFF

J gene: TRBJ2-7
V gene: TRBV9
CDR3 protein: CASSVGQHYEQYF

J gene: TRBJ2-3
V gene: TRBV13
CDR3 protein: CASSSSTGRTDTQYF

J gene: TRBJ2-2
V gene: TRBV19
CDR3 protein: CASSMDLNTGELFF

J gene: TRBJ2-7
V gene: TRBV4-1
CDR3 protein: CASSHLDFGEQYF

J gene: TRBJ2-1
V gene: TRBV27
CDR3 protein: CASSPGLASYNEQFF

J gene: TRBJ2-7
V gene: TRBV5-6
CDR3 protein: CASSLWAISYEQYF

J gene: TRBJ2-2
V gene: TRBV9
CDR3 protein: CASSLAGTSGIRAGELFF

J gene: TRBJ2-7
V gene: TRBV9
CDR3 protein: CASSVAASFEQYF

J gene: TRBJ2-7
V gene: TRBV5-4
CDR3 protein: CASSLEGLEQYF

J gene: TRBJ2-5
V gene: TRBV7-9
CDR3 protein: CASSSLQDRVSQETQYF

J gene: TRBJ1-3
V gene: TRBV30
CDR3 protein: CAWGWTGRSGNTIYF

J gene: TRBJ1-6
V gene: TRBV11-3
CDR3 protein: CASSFSGDSPLHF

J gene: TRBJ2-5
V gene: TRBV27
CDR3 protein: CASSLSARGQETQYF

J gene: TRBJ1-4
V gene: TRBV6-5
CDR3 protein: CASSYSNADEKLFF

J gene: TRBJ2-7
V gene: TRBV7-2
CDR3 protein: CASSLGRTYEQYF

J gene: TRBJ2-7
V gene: TRBV6-6
CDR3 protein: CASSYQASYEQYF

J gene: TRBJ1-5
V gene: TRBV6-5
CDR3 protein: CASSGTAFNQPQHF

J gene: TRBJ1-5
V gene: TRBV10-3
CDR3 protein: CAISEGPTSNQPQHF

J gene: TRBJ1-1
V gene: TRBV5-5
CDR3 protein: CASSSDTMNTEAFF

J gene: TRBJ2-1
V gene: TRBV5-1
CDR3 protein: CASSLLAEQFF

J gene: TRBJ2-5
V gene: TRBV9
CDR3 protein: CASSSLGSWETQYF

J gene: TRBJ2-7
V gene: TRBV13
CDR3 protein: CASSSRTFPKEQYF

J gene: TRBJ1-5
V gene: TRBV14
CDR3 protein: CASSIDGAQPQHF

J gene: TRBJ1-1
V gene: TRBV19
CDR3 protein: CASSMGTGGSTEAFF

J gene: TRBJ2-3
V gene: TRBV7-9
CDR3 protein: CASSATSGGALDTQYF

J gene: TRBJ2-3
V gene: TRBV4-3
CDR3 protein: CASSQGGLAEDTQYF

J gene: TRBJ2-1
V gene: TRBV4-3
CDR3 protein: CASSQDTGLGEQFF

J gene: TRBJ2-5
V gene: TRBV6-5
CDR3 protein: CASSSGTSLETQYF

J gene: TRBJ2-7
V gene: TRBV10-1
CDR3 protein: CASSDPSDRAYEQYF

J gene: TRBJ1-6
V gene: TRBV5-4
CDR3 protein: CASSEGTGLNSPLHF

J gene: TRBJ2-7
V gene: TRBV14
CDR3 protein: CASSRIREDEQYF

J gene: TRBJ1-1
V gene: TRBV19
CDR3 protein: CASSIPGRSNTEAFF

J gene: TRBJ2-7
V gene: TRBV13
CDR3 protein: CASSSRTSGVPYEQYF

J gene: TRBJ2-7
V gene: TRBV30
CDR3 protein: CAWSWTGDEQYF

J gene: TRBJ2-7
V gene: TRBV14
CDR3 protein: CASSQDGHPVYEQYF

J gene: TRBJ2-7
V gene: TRBV12-5
CDR3 protein: CASGLLAGGVYEQYF

J gene: TRBJ2-3
V gene: TRBV29-1
CDR3 protein: CSVEDSLAAGSTDTQYF

J gene: TRBJ1-5
V gene: TRBV10-2
CDR3 protein: CASSESIRGQGLSNQPQHF

J gene: TRBJ2-2
V gene: TRBV4-1
CDR3 protein: CASSQETTGRFDTGELFF

J gene: TRBJ2-2
V gene: TRBV19
CDR3 protein: CASSIVITGELFF

J gene: TRBJ1-5
V gene: TRBV6-1
CDR3 protein: CASSDNQQPQHF

J gene: TRBJ2-7
V gene: TRBV5-4
CDR3 protein: CASSLGPLSGGNAYEQYF

J gene: TRBJ2-5
V gene: TRBV15
CDR3 protein: CATSSYQETQYF

J gene: TRBJ2-1
V gene: TRBV7-9
CDR3 protein: CASSLGQGDPYNEQFF

J gene: TRBJ2-1
V gene: TRBV7-6
CDR3 protein: CASGVAGAYNEQFF

J gene: TRBJ2-7
V gene: TRBV6-1
CDR3 protein: CASSASDSYEQYF

J gene: TRBJ2-7
V gene: TRBV7-9
CDR3 protein: CASSSIGSNEQYF

J gene: TRBJ2-5
V gene: TRBV18
CDR3 protein: CASSPLTGEETQYF

J gene: TRBJ1-5
V gene: TRBV27
CDR3 protein: CASSLTGGWQPQHF

J gene: TRBJ2-7
V gene: TRBV5-6
CDR3 protein: CASSVGLAEIYEQYF

J gene: TRBJ2-2
V gene: TRBV4-3
CDR3 protein: CASSQVESTGELFF